This entry concerns a single TCR beta chain. Original analysis: Amplification of reference gene primers provided the estimated nucleated cell counts. Clones were read by immunoSEQ multiplex PCR, and TCRdb kept only the in-frame ones, dropping some. The DNA was the basis for D and trimming; V, J and clone size are from that table. The sample lists roughly 150,000 clones; about four fifths were seen once. The data derive from a study of blood T cell repertoires in COVID-19. Study-level background: COVID-19 samples from acute and convalescent phases originated in the United States, Italy and Spain. T cells, B-cell-depleted T cells, or PBMCs supplied cDNA or gDNA.

The CDR3 is 13 residues long. Trimming left V 5 bases short and J 0 bases short, with 5 bases between. Germline V CDR1 and CDR2: LNHDA, SQIVND (reference sequence). The material sequenced was peripheral blood. The chain carries TRBV19 and TRBJ1-5; D gene ambiguous. The origin of this receptor is a man aged 65 to 85 who had recovered from COVID-19. CDR3 protein: CASSRDSNQPQHF. The CDR3 DNA reads as TGTGCCAGTAGTCGGGATAGCAATCAGCCCCAGCATTTT. Combining the CDR3 with reference TRBV19 and TRBJ1-5 gives the whole variable domain DGGITQSPKYLFRKEGQNVTLSCEQNLNHDAMYWYRQDPGQGLRLIYYSQIVNDFQKGDIAEGYSVSREKKESFPLTVTSAQKNPTAFYLCASSRDSNQPQHFGDGTRLSIL.